The rows below give T cell receptor beta chains drawn from one sample of a study of technical replicates of blood from several donors. Profiling relied on immunoSEQ multiplex PCR, and the TCRdb table lists in-frame clones only, not all of them. The sample records tens of thousands of clones, about 90% being singletons. The material sequenced was T cells isolated from PBMCs. Source of these receptors: a human donor in good health. Some clones in this sample may be carry-over from other donors' samples. CDR3s include the opening cysteine and the closing phenylalanine or tryptophan. A D gene is named only where the DNA matches it firmly. Some rows mark clone size as missing; the rest say once, few, many or name a class of expanded clone.

v_gene,d_gene,j_gene,abundance,CDR3nt,CDR3aa
TRBV2,TRBD1,TRBJ1-5,NA,TGTGCCAGCAGTGGCTGGACAGGAGGGAATCAGCCCCAGCATTTT,CASSGWTGGNQPQHF
TRBV9,TRBD1,TRBJ2-1,NA,TGTGCCAGCAGCCCCCGGACAGGGAATGAGCAGTTCTTC,CASSPRTGNEQFF
TRBV5-4,NA,TRBJ2-3,NA,TGTGCCAGCAGTTATAGTGGAGATACGCAGTATTTT,CASSYSGDTQYF
TRBV29-1,TRBD2,TRBJ2-5,NA,TGCAGCGCCACTGGGGGTCCAGCGGGAGGACAAGAGACCCAGTACTTC,CSATGGPAGGQETQYF
TRBV7-8,NA,TRBJ2-4,NA,TGTGCCAGCAGCCTAGACAGGACATTTACCAAAAACATTCAGTACTTC,CASSLDRTFTKNIQYF
TRBV10-3,TRBD1,TRBJ1-1,few,TGTGCCATCAGGGGACAGGGGGACACTGAAGCTTTCTTT,CAIRGQGDTEAFF
TRBV19,TRBD2,TRBJ2-2,NA,TGTGCCAGTAAGGCGGGAGTGAACACCGGGGAGCTGTTTTTT,CASKAGVNTGELFF
TRBV7-3,NA,TRBJ1-1,NA,TGTGCCAGCAGCTTATACAGGGACACTGAAGCTTTCTTT,CASSLYRDTEAFF
TRBV9,NA,TRBJ2-2,once,TGTGCCAGCAGCCCCGAACCAGGGACCGGGGAGCTGTTTTTT,CASSPEPGTGELFF
TRBV11-3,NA,TRBJ1-1,NA,TGTGCCAGCAGCTTCCAGGGCACTGAAGCTTTCTTT,CASSFQGTEAFF
TRBV13,NA,TRBJ2-7,NA,TGTGCCAGCAGCTTACGGTACTACGAGCAGTACTTC,CASSLRYYEQYF
TRBV6-4,NA,TRBJ1-4,NA,TGTGCCAGCAGTGTACGGACGGGGAATGAAAAACTGTTTTTT,CASSVRTGNEKLFF
TRBV27,TRBD1,TRBJ1-1,NA,TGTGCCAGCACGCCGGGACAGCCGAACACTGAAGCTTTCTTT,CASTPGQPNTEAFF
TRBV6-5,NA,TRBJ2-1,NA,TGTGCCAGCAGCGCGCACCGGCAGGGTCCCAATGAGCAGTTCTTC,CASSAHRQGPNEQFF
TRBV5-4,TRBD2,TRBJ2-3,NA,TGTGCCAGCAGCAGCCAACTAGCGGGAGGGGTAGATACGCAGTATTTT,CASSSQLAGGVDTQYF
TRBV29-1,NA,TRBJ2-6,once,TGCAGCGTTGTGGGGAGAGGGGCCAACGTCCTGACTTTC,CSVVGRGANVLTF
TRBV4-2,TRBD1,TRBJ1-2,NA,TGTGCCAGCAGCCAAGGATCGAGACAGGGCCTTGCCTATGGCTACACCTTC,CASSQGSRQGLAYGYTF
TRBV6-5,TRBD1,TRBJ2-7,NA,TGTGCCAGCAGGACGGGGACAGTGGTCTACGAGCAGTACTTC,CASRTGTVVYEQYF
TRBV6-6,NA,TRBJ1-1,NA,TGTGCCAGCAGCGACAGGCTCTACACTGAAGCTTTCTTT,CASSDRLYTEAFF
TRBV5-4,NA,TRBJ2-7,NA,TGTGCCAGCAGCTTGTGGACGGGAACGTACGAGCAGTACTTC,CASSLWTGTYEQYF
TRBV19,TRBD1,TRBJ1-4,NA,TGTGCCAGTAGTCGAAAGGGGTGGGGACAGGATAATGAAAAACTGTTTTTT,CASSRKGWGQDNEKLFF
TRBV6-5,NA,TRBJ1-1,NA,TGTGCCAGCAGTTTGACGAGACAGGCGGACACTGAAGCTTTCTTT,CASSLTRQADTEAFF
TRBV4-3,NA,TRBJ2-7,NA,TGCGCCAGCAGCCAAGACCTTCAGAGTGACTTGACCTCCTACGAGCAGTACTTC,CASSQDLQSDLTSYEQYF
TRBV27,NA,TRBJ1-2,once,TGTGCCAGCAGGCTACAGGGTAAGGATGGCTACACCTTC,CASRLQGKDGYTF
TRBV6-1,NA,TRBJ1-1,NA,TGTGCCAGCAGTCTAAATGGTTATACTGAAGCTTTCTTT,CASSLNGYTEAFF
TRBV5-1,TRBD1,TRBJ1-4,NA,TGCGCCAGCAGTGATCGGACAGGGCATAATGAAAAACTGTTTTTT,CASSDRTGHNEKLFF
TRBV19,NA,TRBJ2-3,NA,TGTGCCAGTAGTCCCCGAGGGACAGATACGCAGTATTTT,CASSPRGTDTQYF
TRBV4-2,TRBD1,TRBJ2-3,NA,TGTGCCAGCAGCCAAGTGAATCAGGGGGCAGATACGCAGTATTTT,CASSQVNQGADTQYF
TRBV4-1,TRBD2,TRBJ2-7,NA,TGCGCCAGCAGCCAAGGGACTAGCGGATTACTCTCCTACGAGCAGTACTTC,CASSQGTSGLLSYEQYF
TRBV29-1,NA,TRBJ2-1,NA,TGCAGCGCCCGTTGGGCAGGGGGGTACAATGAGCAGTTCTTC,CSARWAGGYNEQFF
TRBV6-5,NA,TRBJ2-1,NA,TGTGCCAGCAGTTACTCGTACAGGGGGGGTCACAATGAGCAGTTCTTC,CASSYSYRGGHNEQFF
TRBV6-6,TRBD1,TRBJ1-5,NA,TGTGCCAGTAACAGCCCGGGACAGGGCTTGGAACAGCCCCAGCATTTT,CASNSPGQGLEQPQHF
TRBV7-3,TRBD2,TRBJ2-1,NA,TGTGCCACCCCAGAATCCGGGAGGGGCCACAATGAGCAGTTCTTC,CATPESGRGHNEQFF
TRBV18,NA,TRBJ2-2,NA,TGTGCCAGCTCACCACCAGGCAGGCAGATGAACACCGGGGAGCTGTTTTTT,CASSPPGRQMNTGELFF
TRBV7-3,TRBD1,TRBJ2-1,once,TGTGCCAGCAGCTTAGCGCGGACAGGTTACAATGAGCAGTTCTTC,CASSLARTGYNEQFF
TRBV25-1,TRBD1,TRBJ1-2,NA,TGTGCCAGCAGTGTACCGGGACAGGGTTCCGGCTACACCTTC,CASSVPGQGSGYTF
TRBV6-5,NA,TRBJ2-2,NA,TGTGCCAGCAGTCCCTCGGGAACGAACACCGGGGAGCTGTTTTTT,CASSPSGTNTGELFF
TRBV7-8,TRBD1,TRBJ2-7,NA,TGTGCCAGCAGCTTGGGGACAGGGATTTACGAGCAGTACTTC,CASSLGTGIYEQYF
TRBV2,NA,TRBJ2-5,NA,TGTGCCAGCAGGACGGGGACCCAGTACTTC,CASRTGTQYF
TRBV6-1,NA,TRBJ1-1,once,TGTGCCAGCAGTGTCCTCGGGGTAACTGAAGCTTTCTTT,CASSVLGVTEAFF
TRBV5-1,NA,TRBJ2-3,NA,TGCGCCAGCAGCCGCTCGGGGGGCCGACTCGATTCTAGCACAGATACGCAGTATTTT,CASSRSGGRLDSSTDTQYF
TRBV28,TRBD1,TRBJ2-7,NA,TGTGCCAGCAGCTCGCGGACAGGGGGCGACGCCTACGAGCAGTACTTC,CASSSRTGGDAYEQYF
TRBV6-5,NA,TRBJ2-2,NA,TGTGCCAGCAGGGAGTCAGGGGAGCTGTTTTTT,CASRESGELFF
TRBV28,TRBD2,TRBJ2-1,NA,TGTGCCAGCACGGAAGTAGGGGGGACTAGCAGGCGAGGAGCCTACAATGAGCAGTTCTTC,CASTEVGGTSRRGAYNEQFF
TRBV29-1,TRBD1,TRBJ1-4,NA,TGCAGCGTTGAAGATCGCACAGGGGGTAATGAAAAACTGTTTTTT,CSVEDRTGGNEKLFF
TRBV27,NA,TRBJ2-1,NA,TGTGCCAGCAGTTCGGGACTCGAAAGCTCCTACAATGAGCAGTTCTTC,CASSSGLESSYNEQFF
TRBV27,TRBD1,TRBJ1-2,NA,TGTGCCAGCAGTTTAGGGGGACAGGAGGGCTATGGCTACACCTTC,CASSLGGQEGYGYTF
TRBV5-4,NA,TRBJ1-2,NA,TGTGCCAGCAGCGCCCTGGATCACTGGGGCGCTTATGGCTACACCTTC,CASSALDHWGAYGYTF
TRBV5-5,NA,TRBJ1-1,NA,TGTGCCAGCAGCTTGGACTTGCTAATGAACACTGAAGCTTTCTTT,CASSLDLLMNTEAFF
TRBV6-7,NA,TRBJ2-7,NA,TGTGCCAGCAGCCTTAGGGCGGGACCCTACGAGCAGTACTTC,CASSLRAGPYEQYF
TRBV19,TRBD1,TRBJ1-2,NA,TGTGCCAGTAGTCCAGGACAGGGGGTTCACTGGCTTTATGGCTACACCTTC,CASSPGQGVHWLYGYTF
TRBV6-1,NA,TRBJ2-3,once,TGTGCCAGCACAGGCTCAGGCACAGATACGCAGTATTTT,CASTGSGTDTQYF
TRBV7-9,NA,TRBJ2-7,NA,TGTGCCAGCAGCTTAGGGGGACTGAGCTCCTACGAGCAGTACTTC,CASSLGGLSSYEQYF
TRBV28,NA,TRBJ1-1,NA,TGTGCCAGCGTATCAGGGTTGGCTTTCTTT,CASVSGLAFF
TRBV29-1,NA,TRBJ2-2,once,TGCAGCGTTGGGTCTACCTACACCGGGGAGCTGTTTTTT,CSVGSTYTGELFF
TRBV4-2,TRBD2,TRBJ2-1,once,TGTGCCAGCAGCCAAGTGGCGGGAGCCCACAATGAGCAGTTCTTC,CASSQVAGAHNEQFF
TRBV5-1,TRBD2,TRBJ2-1,NA,TGCGCCAGCAGCTGGGATCGTTCTAGCGGGAGGGCCGACTACAATGAGCAGTTCTTC,CASSWDRSSGRADYNEQFF
TRBV6-1,NA,TRBJ1-2,NA,TGTGCCAGCAGTGAAGGGTTAGATGGTGGCTACACCTTC,CASSEGLDGGYTF
TRBV27,TRBD1,TRBJ1-1,few,TGTGCCAGCAGTGTTACAGGGGGGAGGATCCCTGAAGCTTTCTTT,CASSVTGGRIPEAFF
TRBV19,TRBD1,TRBJ2-2,NA,TGTGCCAGTAGTCCCGGGACAGGGATCGGGGAGCTGTTTTTT,CASSPGTGIGELFF